This entry lists 12 T cell receptor beta chains sequenced from one sample in a study of blood T cell repertoires in COVID-19. Assay: immunoSEQ multiplex PCR; the TCRdb copy retains only in-frame clones and omits some. The table lists approximately 180,000 clones, approximately 85% of them singletons. Sequencing was performed on peripheral blood. These TCRs come from a human donor with active or convalescent COVID-19. The donor label of this sample is uncertain.

The J gene is TRBJ2-1, the V gene TRBV6-5, with 10 positions matching TRBD2. Germline CDR1 and CDR2: MNHEY and SVGAGI. This CDR3 contains 15 residues. Unmatched junction bases numbered 8, after V lost 8 bases and J lost 4 bases. CDR3: CASGPGLALYNEQFF. The CDR3 region has the DNA TGTGCCAGCGGCCCGGGACTAGCGCTGTACAATGAGCAGTTCTTC.

V gene TRBV5-1 combines with J gene TRBJ2-2, with D possibly TRBD2 on 6 matching bases. Trimming stripped 2 bases from V and 0 bases from J, with 11 bases between. The CDR3 covers 16 residues. Germline V gene data show CDR1 as SGHRS and CDR2 as YFSETQ. The CDR3 reads CASSFRGLTNTGELFF. CDR3 DNA sequence: TGCGCCAGCAGCTTTCGCGGACTAACGAACACCGGGGAGCTGTTTTTT. Full variable domain (rest looked up from reference TRBV5-1 and TRBJ2-2): KAGVTQTPRYLIKTRGQQVTLSCSPISGHRSVSWYQQTPGQGLQFLFEYFSETQRNKGNFPGRFSGRQFSNSRSEMNVSTLELGDSALYLCASSFRGLTNTGELFFGEGSRLTVL.

The chain links TRBV3-1 (or the pseudogene TRBV3-2) to TRBJ1-5; D is uncertain. Trimming took 1 base from V and 10 from J, leaving 8 bases between them. CDR1 is LGHDT and CDR2 is YNNKEL in the germline V gene (reference sequence). The CDR3 sequence is 12 residues long. The CDR3 DNA is TGTGCCAGCAGCCAAGGCCGCGGCCCCCAGCATTTT. Translated: CASSQGRGPQHF.

In this sample, this clone turned up a few times. The chain joins TRBV9 to TRBJ1-6, with D possibly matching TRBD1 (5 bases). The CDR3 loop spans 14 amino acids. Germline loops: CDR1 SGDLS, CDR2 YYNGEE. Trimming took 7 bases from V and 5 from J, leaving 13 bases between them. CDR3 residues: CASGAGGDNSPLHF. DNA for the CDR3: TGTGCCAGCGGGGCGGGAGGGGATAATTCACCCCTCCACTTT.

This clone has only one observation. This rearrangement joins TRBV15 to TRBJ1-1; D is perhaps TRBD1 (6 bases). This CDR3 region has 13 residues. In germline, CDR1 is LNHNV, CDR2 YYDKDF (reference sequence). Between the trimmed V and J ends, which lost 3 bases and 7 bases, there was a span of 12 bases. This CDR3 reads CATSSRGKVEAFF. In DNA form, the CDR3 reads TGTGCCACCAGCAGTAGGGGGAAGGTTGAAGCTTTCTTT.

The gene calls are TRBV2 and TRBJ1-3; a weak D match, TRBD1 (5 bases). There are 15 residues in the CDR3. V was pared by 6 bases and J by 0 bases, with 12 bases between. The V gene's germline CDR1 is SNHLY and CDR2 FYNNEI. The CDR3: CASRGLQGSGNTIYF. CDR3 nucleotides: TGTGCCAGCAGGGGGCTTCAGGGCTCTGGAAACACCATATATTTT.

This clone was seen more than once but under ten times. V is TRBV21-1 and J is TRBJ1-6; TRBD1 was called by the table and not checked on the DNA. TRBV21-1 is described as a pseudogene. The CDR3 has 17 residues. CDR3 loop: CASSTTRFPRRNSPLHF. For the CDR3, the DNA is TGTGCCAGCAGCACCACCAGGTTCCCTCGACGTAATTCACCCCTCCACTTT.

The chain is built from TRBV4-3 and TRBJ1-5; TRBD1 agrees at 9 bases. Trimming removed 1 base from V and 6 bases from J; junction bases left unmatched: 7. Germline loops: CDR1 LGHNA, CDR2 YSLEER. The CDR3 covers 16 residues. The CDR3 coding sequence is TGCGCCAGCAGCCAAGGATCCGGGACAGGGAGTCAGCCCCAGCATTTT. As protein: CASSQGSGTGSQPQHF.

This clone showed up just a few times. This chain uses TRBV28 with TRBJ2-7; perhaps D is TRBD1 or TRBD2 (11 bases each). CDR3 length: 19 residues. Germline CDR1 and CDR2: MDHEN and SYDVKM. V dropped 5 bases and J dropped 3 bases, with 29 bases sitting between them. The CDR3 nucleotides read TGTGCCAGCAGTACTCGGACAGGGGGCAAGACTAGCGGGATCTACGAGCAGTACTTC. It yields the protein CASSTRTGGKTSGIYEQYF.

V and J are TRBV6-4 and TRBJ2-5, with TRBD1 matching 7 bases. The CDR3 sequence is 13 residues long. After removal of 8 bases from V and 4 bases from J, the junction contained 7 bases not matched to a gene. Germline CDR1 reads MRHNA; CDR2 reads SNTAGT. The chain's CDR3 is CASSRGHGETQYF. The CDR3, as DNA: TGTGCCAGCTCGAGGGGGCATGGAGAGACCCAGTACTTC.

The sample holds one count of this clone. The V gene is TRBV30, the J gene TRBJ1-5, with D perhaps TRBD1 (6 bases). The germline CDR1 and CDR2 sequences are GTSNPN and SVGIG (reference sequence). Deletions cut 5 bases from V and 0 bases from J, with 11 bases between. This CDR3 has 14 residues. In nucleotides, the CDR3 is TGTGCCTGGCAGACAGGAGATAGCAATCAGCCCCAGCATTTT. Protein sequence: CAWQTGDSNQPQHF.

The chain joins TRBV6-4 to TRBJ1-2; no clear D gene. This CDR3 comprises 13 residues. In germline, CDR1 is MRHNA, CDR2 SNTAGT. With 2 bases removed from V and 3 bases from J, the gap between germline ends came to 7 bases. CDR3 sequence (DNA): TGTGCCAGCAGTGACCCGGGGTACTATGGCTACACCTTC. Encoded protein: CASSDPGYYGYTF.